The 22 T cell receptor beta chains below were found in one sample sequenced in a study of cytomegalovirus exposure and HLA in healthy donors. The PCR was carried out with 60 Vbeta primers and 13 Jbeta primers. Sequencing was performed with immunoSEQ multiplex PCR; in TCRdb, only in-frame clones are kept and a portion is missing. The data show over 150,000 clones, around four fifths seen once. The sample taken for sequencing was PBMCs. The receptor set was obtained from a girl aged 10 to 17 in good health and CMV-seropositive.

This clone appeared a single time. The V and J genes are TRBV6-6 and TRBJ1-1, with 7 positions matching TRBD1. The CDR3 has 15 amino acids. V dropped 7 bases and J dropped 0; count of bases not matched to a gene: 8. CDR1 and CDR2 (germline): MNHNY, SVGAGI (reference sequence). The CDR3 coding sequence is TGTGCCAGCAACCCTTGGACAGGTATGAACACTGAAGCTTTCTTT. It yields the protein CASNPWTGMNTEAFF.

The V and J genes are TRBV18 and TRBJ1-5; a weak D match, TRBD1 (6 bases). The CDR3 is 16 residues long. In germline, CDR1 is KGHSH, CDR2 LQKENI. V dropped 6 bases and J dropped 4 bases, with 19 bases sitting between them. This chain's CDR3 is CASSPRHRARNQPQHF. The CDR3 DNA follows: TGTGCCAGCTCTCCCCGGCACAGGGCAAGAAATCAGCCCCAGCATTTT. The full variable domain, completed using reference TRBV18 and TRBJ1-5, is NAGVMQNPRHLVRRRGQEARLRCSPMKGHSHVYWYRQLPEEGLKFMVYLQKENIIDESGMPKERFSAEFPKEGPSILRIQQVVRGDSAAYFCASSPRHRARNQPQHFGDGTRLSIL.

In nucleotides, the CDR3 is TGTGCCAGCAGCGTAGTGGGAACAGGGAGTCCTGAAGCTTTCTTT. Translated, it gives CASSVVGTGSPEAFF. The V call is TRBV9, the J call TRBJ1-1; the D gene is possibly TRBD1 (6 bases). CDR1 and CDR2 (germline): SGDLS, YYNGEE. The CDR3 runs to 15 residues. V lost 0 bases and J 6 bases, leaving 15 bases between the germline ends.

As DNA, the CDR3 is TGCAGCGTTGAATCGAACAGTTACTACGAGCAGTACTTC. As protein: CSVESNSYYEQYF. The chain recombines TRBV29-1 with TRBJ2-7; D not certain. Germline V CDR1 and CDR2: SQVTM, ANQGSEA. The CDR3 is 13 residues long. Trimming removed 2 bases at V and 3 bases at J, with 11 bases between.

The rearrangement uses TRBV6-1 and TRBJ1-5; 8 bases fit TRBD1. J gave up 4 bases and V 2 bases, and 10 bases lay outside the gene matches. There are 17 residues in the CDR3. Germline values: CDR1 MNHNS, CDR2 SASEGT. Here the CDR3 DNA reads TGTGCCAGCAGTGAATCCACGGTGACAGGGGCGAATCAGCCCCAGCATTTT. Translation gives CASSESTVTGANQPQHF.

This chain uses TRBV7-9 with TRBJ2-2; 8 nucleotides agree with TRBD2. CDR3 length: 16 residues. With V trimmed by 5 bases and J by 1 base, 6 bases remained unmatched. CDR1 is SEHNR, CDR2 FQNEAQ, per germline (reference sequence). The CDR3 DNA sequence: TGTGCCAGCAGCGCGGGGGGCACGGTGAACACCGGGGAGCTGTTTTTT. Residues: CASSAGGTVNTGELFF. The variable domain in full, with the rest retrieved from reference TRBV7-9 and TRBJ2-2, is DTGVSQNPRHKITKRGQNVTFRCDPISEHNRLYWYRQTLGQGPEFLTYFQNEAQLEKSRLLSDRFSAERPKGSFSTLEIQRTEQGDSAMYLCASSAGGTVNTGELFFGEGSRLTVL.

The V call is TRBV5-1, the J call TRBJ2-3; no reliable D call. Germline V gene lookup returns CDR1 SGHRS and CDR2 YFSETQ. V was shortened by 5 bases and J by 2 bases, with 12 bases between the two germline ends. The CDR3 consists of 14 residues. CDR3 region: CASSAQLDTDTQYF. The CDR3 DNA reads as TGCGCCAGCAGTGCCCAGCTAGACACAGATACGCAGTATTTT.

The chain combines TRBV4-1 with TRBJ2-6, with D perhaps TRBD1 (6 bases). Germline assignment: CDR1 MGHRA and CDR2 YSYEKL. CDR3 length equals 19 residues. Trimming pared 3 bases from V and 0 bases from J, leaving 18 bases between. The CDR3 is CASSQTPGQPDSGANVLTF. The CDR3 region has the DNA TGCGCCAGCAGCCAGACCCCCGGACAGCCAGACTCTGGGGCCAACGTCCTGACTTTC.

This rearrangement joins TRBV7-3 to TRBJ1-6, with 11 positions matching TRBD1. Per germline, CDR1 SGHTA and CDR2 FQGTGA. The CDR3 is 15 residues long. V was clipped by 3 bases and J by 9 bases; unmatched bases: 4. DNA for the CDR3: TGTGCCAGCAGCTTTTCCGGGACAGGGGGTTCACCCCTCCACTTT. It codes for CASSFSGTGGSPLHF. Filled out from reference TRBV7-3 and TRBJ1-6, the complete variable domain reads GAGVSQTPSNKVTEKGKYVELRCDPISGHTALYWYRQSLGQGPEFLIYFQGTGAADDSGLPNDRFFAVRPEGSVSTLKIQRTERGDSAVYLCASSFSGTGGSPLHFGNGTRLTVT.

This clone was recorded only once. This chain connects TRBV15 to TRBJ2-2; 10 bases agree with TRBD2. V was pared by 0 bases and J by 1 base, with 5 bases of the junction left unmatched. CDR1 is LNHNV, CDR2 YYDKDF, per germline (reference sequence). CDR3 length: 18 amino acids. As DNA, the CDR3 is TGTGCCACCAGCAGAGATTGGCTAGCGGGAGTGAACACCGGGGAGCTGTTTTTT. The encoded protein is CATSRDWLAGVNTGELFF. Looking up the rest from reference TRBV15 and TRBJ2-2 gives the full variable domain: DAMVIQNPRYQVTQFGKPVTLSCSQTLNHNVMYWYQQKSSQAPKLLFHYYDKDFNNEADTPDNFQSRRPNTSFCFLDIRSPGLGDTAMYLCATSRDWLAGVNTGELFFGEGSRLTVL.

This clone has a handful of counts. This chain joins TRBV6-5 and TRBJ2-5; tentative D call: TRBD1 (8 bases). V was cut by 5 bases and J by 5 bases, with 15 bases left in between. The length of the CDR3 is 14 residues. CDR1 is MNHEY, CDR2 SVGAGI, per germline. CDR3: CASSGNRGGETQYF. The DNA of the CDR3 is TGTGCCAGCAGTGGGAACAGGGGGGGGGAGACCCAGTACTTC.

The chain has TRBV5-1 and TRBJ1-1; 8 bases line up with TRBD1. The V and J ends lost 9 bases and 4 bases, in that order; junction bases with no gene match: 11. Looked up from germline, CDR1 is SGHRS and CDR2 is YFSETQ. This CDR3 is built from 14 residues. CDR3 loop: CATMTATGATEAFF. The CDR3 region has the DNA TGCGCCACCATGACCGCGACAGGGGCCACTGAAGCTTTCTTT.

The chain carries TRBV29-1 and TRBJ1-1; 7 bases fit TRBD1. Unmatched junction bases numbered 5, after V lost 3 bases and J lost 1 base. This CDR3 comprises 14 residues. The germline gives CDR1 SQVTM, CDR2 ANQGSEA. CDR3 DNA: TGCAGCGTTGACCCAAGGGGGCGGAACACTGAAGCTTTCTTT. Protein product: CSVDPRGRNTEAFF.

A single count supports this clone. This rearrangement joins TRBV28 to TRBJ1-2, with unresolved D. V was trimmed by 6 bases and J by 8 bases, leaving 13 bases between them. This CDR3 is built from 12 residues. CDR1 is MDHEN and CDR2 is SYDVKM in the germline V gene. The CDR3 DNA reads TGTGCCAGCAGCCCCATACTATACGGCTACACCTTC. Encoded protein: CASSPILYGYTF.

The chain links TRBV6-5 to TRBJ1-4; weak D call: TRBD1 (6 bases). V lost 5 bases to trimming and J lost 10 bases, with 11 bases between them. Looked up from germline, CDR1 is MNHEY and CDR2 is SVGAGI. The CDR3 spans 12 residues. The CDR3 nucleotides read TGTGCCAGCAGTGAAGGGGGGGGAAAACTGTTTTTT. Its protein is CASSEGGGKLFF.

The CDR3 sequence is CASSVGAGGQPQHF. For the CDR3, the DNA is TGTGCCAGCAGCGTAGGGGCAGGGGGCCAGCCCCAGCATTTT. The genes are TRBV9 and TRBJ1-5, with TRBD1 identical over 8 bases. The V gene end was trimmed by 0 bases and the J gene end by 7 bases; junction bases not matched to a gene: 3. This CDR3 is 14 amino acids long. CDR1 and CDR2 from the germline V gene are SGDLS and YYNGEE.

V usage is TRBV7-2 and J usage is TRBJ2-6, with TRBD2 matching over 11 bases. The CDR3 totals 17 residues. The V segment lost 5 bases and the J segment 2 bases; nucleotides outside the gene matches: 5. The germline V gene encodes CDR1 SGHTA and CDR2 FQGNSA. The CDR3 sequence is CASSRTSGGTGANVLTF. The CDR3 nucleotides are TGTGCCAGCAGCCGAACTAGCGGGGGTACTGGGGCCAACGTCCTGACTTTC. The full variable domain, rest sourced from reference TRBV7-2 and TRBJ2-6, is GAGVSQSPSNKVTEKGKDVELRCDPISGHTALYWYRQSLGQGLEFLIYFQGNSAPDKSGLPSDRFSAERTGGSVSTLTIQRTQQEDSAVYLCASSRTSGGTGANVLTFGAGSRLTVL.

Remarks on this clone: Other DNA variants within this sample encode the same CDR3. The V gene is TRBV5-6, the J gene TRBJ1-1; TRBD1 agrees at 8 bases. The V gene end was trimmed by 0 bases and the J gene end by 11 bases; junction bases not matched to a gene: 9. CDR3 size: 14 residues. Germline-derived CDR1 and CDR2 are SGHDT and YYEEEE. CDR3 sequence reads: CASSLAGTGGRAFF. For the CDR3, the DNA is TGTGCCAGCAGCTTGGCGGGGACAGGAGGCCGGGCTTTCTTT.

The chain couples TRBV4-2 to TRBJ1-1, with D unclear. Trimming removed 0 bases from V and 4 bases from J, with 9 bases in between. Germline CDR1 reads LGHNA; CDR2 reads YNFKEQ. The CDR3 totals 14 residues. CDR3 amino acids: CASSQERRATEAFF. The DNA of the CDR3 is TGTGCCAGCAGCCAAGAAAGGCGGGCCACTGAAGCTTTCTTT.

The V gene is TRBV19, the J gene TRBJ1-6; tentatively, D is TRBD1 (5 bases). Germline V gives CDR1 LNHDA, CDR2 SQIVND (reference sequence). Trimming cost V 2 bases and J 9 bases, with 11 bases left between them. The CDR3 sequence is 14 residues long. The CDR3 region has the DNA TGTGCCAGTAGTATATCCGGGGGAATTTCACCCCTCCACTTT. Protein: CASSISGGISPLHF.

The V call is TRBV7-6, the J call TRBJ2-5, with 8 bases matching TRBD2. The CDR3 runs to 13 residues. In germline, CDR1 is SGHVS, CDR2 FNYEAQ. Trimming at V came to 6 bases and at J to 4 bases, leaving 4 bases not matched to a gene. CDR3: CASSLGLAETQYF. CDR3 nucleotides: TGTGCCAGCAGTCTTGGACTAGCAGAGACCCAGTACTTC. The variable domain in full, completed from reference TRBV7-6 and TRBJ2-5, reads GAGVSQSPRYKVTKRGQDVALRCDPISGHVSLYWYRQALGQGPEFLTYFNYEAQQDKSGLPNDRFSAERPEGSISTLTIQRTEQRDSAMYRCASSLGLAETQYFGPGTRLLVL.

The chain combines TRBV10-1 with TRBJ1-1, with D perhaps TRBD1 (6 bases). Germline CDR1 WNHNN, CDR2 SYGVQD (reference sequence). CDR3 length: 13 amino acids. With 6 bases removed from V and 3 bases from J, the gap between germline ends came to 11 bases. Here the CDR3 reads CASSGTPHTEAFF. The CDR3 nucleotides are TGCGCCAGCAGCGGGACACCCCACACTGAAGCTTTCTTT.